The T cell receptor beta chain under discussion was sequenced for a study of T cell responses to AZD1222 COVID-19 vaccine (dated by TCRdb to the early 2020s). Describing the broader study: TCR sequencing was performed for 230 to 250 trial participants, of whom approximately 200 were given two doses of AZD1222 and approximately 26 were given two doses of MenACWY control vaccine. Trial participants were enrolled into age subgroups of 18-55, 56-69 and 70-plus years, which contained approximately 150, 30 and 60 TCR-sequenced participants, respectively.

Points the paper makes about the study in general: Because no day 14 peak-response samples were available, the repertoires could be characterized only after the peak T cell response. Conclusions about previously exposed vaccinees are limited because only five to seven AZD1222 recipients were SARS-CoV-2 seropositive at baseline. The 56-69-year group was small, and its depth increase did not reach significance, likely because of low power. Participants were mostly white British, with more females than males. The authors suggested clonal diversity may have been underestimated. The vaccine-associated CD4 TCRs covered the entire spike protein, and the dominant responses fell in regions 160-218 and 743-854. Reportedly, almost half of the unique spike-specific TCRs recognized epitopes lying outside the regions that are mutated in the B.1.351 and B.1.1.7 variants. A significant rise in spike-specific TCR breadth and depth was observed after two AZD1222 doses relative to day 0 and relative to MenACWY recipients.

The CDR3 regions of human TCRbeta chains were analyzed by immunosequencing. Regarding the original processing steps: Repertoire TCRs were checked for matches against a reference library of SARS-CoV-2-specific TCRs that had been generated using the MIRA antigen-specificity platform. Breadth was defined as the fraction of unique TCRs that were SARS-CoV-2-associated. Depth was defined as the fraction of total T cells that were SARS-CoV-2-associated. Using the MIRA data, each spike-specific TCR was assigned both to the spike region to which the TCR was reactive and to a CD4 or CD8 class. Log10-transformed breadth and depth values were compared by one-way ANOVA with Sidak's multiple comparisons tests. TCRdb's version of the immuneACCESS table is confined to in-frame rearrangements and falls short of the full clone set. An unresolved V gene accounts for under half of the shortfall where checked; the remainder is of unknown origin. The V and J calls and clone size were taken over from that table, and D and trimming were inferred from the DNA. A total of approximately 70,000 clones appear in this sample, around 90% of them only once. Together, the top ten hold approximately 4.8% of the sample.

To note about this clone: This clone's antigen is unknown. Within one base of it there is no much larger clone, and no base qualities were kept.

The V end loses 0 bases and the J end loses 4 bases, and a stretch of 9 bases separates them. CDR1 and CDR2 were assigned from the germline V gene as LGHNA and YSLEER. The CDR3 covers 14 residues, taking in both the cysteine and the phenylalanine. Left in the record is the CDR3 DNA by itself, 42 bases read in frame from the first base. Read against the paper, the sample's time point label means: about 28 days (+/-7) after the second vaccine dose. The sample's treatment or condition, from its label and the paper: meningococcal conjugate vaccine given as trial control. Samples from vaccinated people were obtained from the UK trials COV001 and COV002, which included a single-blind randomized controlled phase 2/3 trial of AZD1222 (ChAdOx1 nCoV-19) in healthy adults. For TCRbeta chain sequencing, PBMC samples were collected from trial participants at day 0 and at day 28 after the second dose.

Recombination joined TRBV4-3 with TRBJ1-1; the D gene is unclear. This TCR came from an adult who received the MenACWY meningococcal vaccine as a control. Source: peripheral blood, taken 28 days after the second dose of the MenACWY control vaccine. The CDR3 here reads CASSQDRRLTEAFF. At the DNA level, the sequence is TGCGCCAGCAGCCAAGATCGGCGACTCACTGAAGCTTTCTTT.